This TCR beta chain was profiled in a study of molecular identifiers for immune sequencing clone quantification. Whole-study findings and limits: Sizes of highly expanded clones could be underestimated through identical TCRs sharing a barcode. Whereas clones above 20 RNA copies held under 1% of naive-cell molecules, they held over 98% of effector molecules.

V lost 2 bases to trimming and J lost 1 base, with 8 bases between them. Germline loops: CDR1 LNHDA, CDR2 SQIVND (reference sequence). The CDR3 has 14 residues. Libraries of naive CD8 cells were prepared from approximately 20,000 to 1,000,000 sorted cells using 10%, 30% or 50% RNA. Only one count was recorded for this clonotype. Its target is unknown. Here the CDR3 omits its conserved ending phenylalanine or tryptophan, so a read error is the likely source. TCR libraries were built in bulk with a published protocol and specific TCR primers. MiXCR was run by TCRdb on the PCR reads, yielding one entry per CDR3 protein. The data contain about half a million distinct CDR3 sequences, under 30% of them singletons.

The source material was naive CD8+ T cells from blood, with Jurkat cell RNA spiked in. Stated subset: FACS-sorted CD8+CD4-CCR7+CD45RA+ naive T cells. This rearrangement joins TRBV19 to TRBJ2-5; TRBD1 or TRBD2 may be the D gene (5 bases each). This clonotype was sampled from a human donor in good health. Some libraries in this study had Jurkat cell RNA spiked in. The CDR3 loop reads CASSISGAQETQYL. In nucleotides, the CDR3 is TGTGCCAGTAGTATATCCGGGGCCCAAGAGACCCAGTACCTC.